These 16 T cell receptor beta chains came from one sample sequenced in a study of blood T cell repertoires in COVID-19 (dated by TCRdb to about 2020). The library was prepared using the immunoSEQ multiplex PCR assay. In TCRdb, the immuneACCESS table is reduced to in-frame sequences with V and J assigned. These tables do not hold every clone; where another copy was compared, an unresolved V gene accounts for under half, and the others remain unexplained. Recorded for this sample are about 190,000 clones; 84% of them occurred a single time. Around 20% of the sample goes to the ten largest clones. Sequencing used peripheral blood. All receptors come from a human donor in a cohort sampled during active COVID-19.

DNA of the CDR3: TGTGCCAGCAGTTCCCGGAGTACGCGCGAAGCTTTCTTT. It codes for CASSSRSTREAFF. The chain carries TRBV6-5 and TRBJ1-1; D unresolved. This CDR3 is built from 13 residues. V lost 4 bases and J lost 8, with 14 bases in between. The germline V gene has CDR1 MNHEY and CDR2 SVGAGI.

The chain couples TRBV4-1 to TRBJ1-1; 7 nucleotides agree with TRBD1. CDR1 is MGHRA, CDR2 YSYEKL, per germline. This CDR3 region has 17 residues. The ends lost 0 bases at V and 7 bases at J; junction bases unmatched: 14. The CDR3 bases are TGCGCCAGCAGCCAAGATCCCCCCCAGACAGGGAGAGGTGAAGCTTTCTTT. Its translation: CASSQDPPQTGRGEAFF.

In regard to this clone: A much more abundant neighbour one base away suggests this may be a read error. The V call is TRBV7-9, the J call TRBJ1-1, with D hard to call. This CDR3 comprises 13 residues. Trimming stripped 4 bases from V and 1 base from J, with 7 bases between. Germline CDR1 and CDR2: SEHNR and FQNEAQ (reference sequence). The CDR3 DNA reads TGTGCCAGCAGCTCCCGACAGAACACTGAAGCTTTCTTT. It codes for CASSSRQNTEAFF.

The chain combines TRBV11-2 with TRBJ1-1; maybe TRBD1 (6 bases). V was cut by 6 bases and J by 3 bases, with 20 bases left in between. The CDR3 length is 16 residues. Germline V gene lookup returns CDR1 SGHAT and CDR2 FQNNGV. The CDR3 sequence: CASSYTGGWWDTEAFF. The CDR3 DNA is TGTGCCAGCAGTTATACGGGGGGCTGGTGGGACACTGAAGCTTTCTTT. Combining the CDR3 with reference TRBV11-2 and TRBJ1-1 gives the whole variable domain EAGVAQSPRYKIIEKRQSVAFWCNPISGHATLYWYQQILGQGPKLLIQFQNNGVVDDSQLPKDRFSAERLKGVDSTLKIQPAKLEDSAVYLCASSYTGGWWDTEAFFGQGTRLTVV.

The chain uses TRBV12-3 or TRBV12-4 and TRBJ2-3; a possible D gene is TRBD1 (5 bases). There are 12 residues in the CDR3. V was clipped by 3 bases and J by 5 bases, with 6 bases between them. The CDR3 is CASSFRGDTQYF. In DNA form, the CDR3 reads TGTGCCAGCAGTTTTAGGGGAGATACGCAGTATTTT.

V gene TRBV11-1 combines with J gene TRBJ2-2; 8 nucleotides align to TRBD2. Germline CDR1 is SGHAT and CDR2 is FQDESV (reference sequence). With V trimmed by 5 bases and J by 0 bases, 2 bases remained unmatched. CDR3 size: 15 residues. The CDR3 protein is CASSPGGANTGELFF. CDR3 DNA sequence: TGTGCCAGCAGCCCCGGGGGGGCGAACACCGGGGAGCTGTTTTTT.

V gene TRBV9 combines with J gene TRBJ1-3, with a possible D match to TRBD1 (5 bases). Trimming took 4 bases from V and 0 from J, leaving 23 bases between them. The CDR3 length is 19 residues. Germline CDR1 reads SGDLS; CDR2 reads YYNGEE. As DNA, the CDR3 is TGTGCCAGCAGCCCCCGAATCGGGGGGGGAACAACCTCTGGAAACACCATATATTTT. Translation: CASSPRIGGGTTSGNTIYF.

The CDR3 bases are TGTGCCAGCAGCGTAGAGATAATGGCCAGCTCTGGAAACACCATATATTTT. Translated, it gives CASSVEIMASSGNTIYF. The rearrangement uses TRBV9 and TRBJ1-3, with no clear D. The V gene's germline CDR1 is SGDLS and CDR2 YYNGEE. Trimming stripped 0 bases from V and 0 bases from J, with 13 bases between. There are 17 residues in the CDR3.

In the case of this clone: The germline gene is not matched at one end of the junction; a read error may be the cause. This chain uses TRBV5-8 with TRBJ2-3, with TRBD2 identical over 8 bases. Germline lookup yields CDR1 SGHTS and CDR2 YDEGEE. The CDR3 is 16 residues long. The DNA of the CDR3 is TGTGCCAGCAGCTTTGGTTTCGCGGGGGGCACTGATACGCAGTATTTT. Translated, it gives CASSFGFAGGTDTQYF.

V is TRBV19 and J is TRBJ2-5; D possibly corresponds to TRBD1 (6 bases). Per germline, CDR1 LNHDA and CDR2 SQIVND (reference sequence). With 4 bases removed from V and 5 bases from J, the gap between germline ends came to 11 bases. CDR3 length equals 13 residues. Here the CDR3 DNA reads TGTGCCAGTAGTAACAGGGTTGTGGAGACCCAGTACTTC. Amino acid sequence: CASSNRVVETQYF.

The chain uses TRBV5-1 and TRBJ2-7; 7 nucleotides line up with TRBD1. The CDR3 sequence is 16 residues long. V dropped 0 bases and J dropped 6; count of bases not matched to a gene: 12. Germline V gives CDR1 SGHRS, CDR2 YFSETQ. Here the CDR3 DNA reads TGCGCCAGCAGCTTGGTATCGTCCGGGACAGCCCTCGAGCAGTACTTC. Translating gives CASSLVSSGTALEQYF.

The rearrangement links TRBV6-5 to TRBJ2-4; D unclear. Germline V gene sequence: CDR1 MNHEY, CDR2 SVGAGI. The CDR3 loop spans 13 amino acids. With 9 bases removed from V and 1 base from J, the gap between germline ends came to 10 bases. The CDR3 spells CASGLRAKNIQYF. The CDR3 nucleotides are TGTGCCAGTGGTCTCAGGGCCAAAAACATTCAGTACTTC.

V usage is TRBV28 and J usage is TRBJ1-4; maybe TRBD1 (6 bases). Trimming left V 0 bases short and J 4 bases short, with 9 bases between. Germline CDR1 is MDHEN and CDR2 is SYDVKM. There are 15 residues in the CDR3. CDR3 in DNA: TGTGCCAGCAGTTTATGGGACAGCTATAATGAAAAACTGTTTTTT. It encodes CASSLWDSYNEKLFF.

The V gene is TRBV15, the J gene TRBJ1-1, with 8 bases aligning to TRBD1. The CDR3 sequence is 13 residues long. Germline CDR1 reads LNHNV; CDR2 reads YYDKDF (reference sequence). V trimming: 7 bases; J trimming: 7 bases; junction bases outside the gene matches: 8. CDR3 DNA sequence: TGTGCCACCAACCTGGACAGGGTGGGTGAAGCTTTCTTT. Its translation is CATNLDRVGEAFF.

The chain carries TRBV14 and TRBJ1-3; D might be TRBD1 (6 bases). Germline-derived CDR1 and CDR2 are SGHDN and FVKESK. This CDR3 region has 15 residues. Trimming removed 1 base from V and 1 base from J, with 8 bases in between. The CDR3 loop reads CASSQVGGSGNTIYF. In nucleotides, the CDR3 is TGTGCCAGCAGCCAAGTAGGGGGATCTGGAAACACCATATATTTT.

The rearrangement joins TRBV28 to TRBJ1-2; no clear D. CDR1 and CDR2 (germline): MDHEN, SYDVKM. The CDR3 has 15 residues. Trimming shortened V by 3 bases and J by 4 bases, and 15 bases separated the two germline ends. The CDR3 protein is CASSLMSGSGYGYTF. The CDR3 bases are TGTGCCAGCAGTTTGATGTCGGGGTCGGGCTATGGCTACACCTTC.